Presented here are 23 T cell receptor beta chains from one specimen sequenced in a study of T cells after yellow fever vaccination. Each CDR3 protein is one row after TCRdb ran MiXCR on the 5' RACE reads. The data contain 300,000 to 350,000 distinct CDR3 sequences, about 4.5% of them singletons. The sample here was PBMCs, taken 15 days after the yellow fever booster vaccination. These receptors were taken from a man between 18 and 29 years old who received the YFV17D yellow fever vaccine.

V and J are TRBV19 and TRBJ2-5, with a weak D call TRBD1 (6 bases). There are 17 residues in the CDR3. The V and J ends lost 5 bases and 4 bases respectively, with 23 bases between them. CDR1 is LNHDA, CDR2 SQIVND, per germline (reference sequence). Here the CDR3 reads CASSLNAGTTKRETQYF. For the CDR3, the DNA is TGTGCCAGTAGTTTAAACGCCGGGACAACAAAGAGAGAGACCCAGTACTTC.

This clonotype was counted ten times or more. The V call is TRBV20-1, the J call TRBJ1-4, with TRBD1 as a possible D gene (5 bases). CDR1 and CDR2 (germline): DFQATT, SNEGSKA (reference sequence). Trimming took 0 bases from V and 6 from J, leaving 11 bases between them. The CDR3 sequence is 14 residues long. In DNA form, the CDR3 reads TGCAGTGCTAGAGACAGGGCTGGCCATGAAAAACTGTTTTTT. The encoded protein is CSARDRAGHEKLFF.

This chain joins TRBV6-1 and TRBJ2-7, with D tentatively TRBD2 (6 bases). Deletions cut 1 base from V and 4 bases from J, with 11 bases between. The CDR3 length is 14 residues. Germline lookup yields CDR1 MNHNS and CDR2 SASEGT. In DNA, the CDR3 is TGTGCCAGCAGTGAAGGCGGGGATGGATACGAGCAGTACGTC. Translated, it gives CASSEGGDGYEQYV.

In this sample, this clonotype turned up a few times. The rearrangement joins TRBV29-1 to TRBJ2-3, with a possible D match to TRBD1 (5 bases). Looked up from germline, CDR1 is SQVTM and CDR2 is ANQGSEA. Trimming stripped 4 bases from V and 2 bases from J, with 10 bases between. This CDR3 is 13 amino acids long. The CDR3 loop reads CSVAGLVTDTQYF. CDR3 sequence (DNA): TGCAGCGTTGCAGGGTTGGTCACAGATACGCAGTATTTT.

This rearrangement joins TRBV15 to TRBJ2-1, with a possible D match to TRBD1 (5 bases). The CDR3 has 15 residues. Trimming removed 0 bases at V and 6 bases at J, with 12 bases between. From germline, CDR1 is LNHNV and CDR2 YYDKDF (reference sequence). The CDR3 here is CATSREGRGINEQFF. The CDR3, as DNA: TGTGCCACCAGCAGAGAGGGAAGGGGTATCAATGAGCAGTTCTTC.

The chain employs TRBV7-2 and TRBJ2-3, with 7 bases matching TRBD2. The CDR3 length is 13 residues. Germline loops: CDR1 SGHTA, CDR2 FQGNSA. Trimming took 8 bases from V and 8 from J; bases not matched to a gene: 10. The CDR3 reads CASASGGVVTQYF. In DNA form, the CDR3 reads TGTGCCAGCGCTTCTGGGGGGGTGGTTACGCAGTATTTT.

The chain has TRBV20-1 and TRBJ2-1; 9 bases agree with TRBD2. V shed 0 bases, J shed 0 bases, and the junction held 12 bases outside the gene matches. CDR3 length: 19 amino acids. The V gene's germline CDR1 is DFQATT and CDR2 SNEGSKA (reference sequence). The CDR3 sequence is CSARDHGGLALSSYNEQFF. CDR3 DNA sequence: TGCAGTGCTAGAGATCATGGCGGACTAGCGTTGAGCTCCTACAATGAGCAGTTCTTC.

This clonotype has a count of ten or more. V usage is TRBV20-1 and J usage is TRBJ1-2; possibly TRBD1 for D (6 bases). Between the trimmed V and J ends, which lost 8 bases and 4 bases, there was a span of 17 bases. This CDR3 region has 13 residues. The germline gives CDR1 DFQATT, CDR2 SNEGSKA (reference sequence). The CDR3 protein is CSTLRQAPYGYTF. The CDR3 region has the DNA TGCAGTACTTTACGACAGGCGCCCTATGGCTACACCTTC.

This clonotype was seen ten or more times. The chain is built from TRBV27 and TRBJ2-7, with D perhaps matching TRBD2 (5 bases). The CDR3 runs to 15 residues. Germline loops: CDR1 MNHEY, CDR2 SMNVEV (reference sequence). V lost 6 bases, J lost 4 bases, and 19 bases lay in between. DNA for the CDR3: TGTGCCAGCAGCCCACGTCCCAATCGGGATTACGAGCAGTACTTC. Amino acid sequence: CASSPRPNRDYEQYF.

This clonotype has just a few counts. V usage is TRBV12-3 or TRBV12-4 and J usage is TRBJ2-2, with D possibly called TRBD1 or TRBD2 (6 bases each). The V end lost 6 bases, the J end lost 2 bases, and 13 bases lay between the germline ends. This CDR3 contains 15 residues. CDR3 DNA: TGTGCCAGCAGCCACCGGGGGCCAAACACCGGGGAGCTGTTTTTT. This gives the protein CASSHRGPNTGELFF.

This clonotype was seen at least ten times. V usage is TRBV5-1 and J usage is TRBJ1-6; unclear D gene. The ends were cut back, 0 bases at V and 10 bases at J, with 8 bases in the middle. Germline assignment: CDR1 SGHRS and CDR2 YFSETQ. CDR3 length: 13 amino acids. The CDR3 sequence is CASSLASRSPLHF. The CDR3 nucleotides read TGCGCCAGCAGCTTGGCTTCGCGGTCACCCCTCCACTTT. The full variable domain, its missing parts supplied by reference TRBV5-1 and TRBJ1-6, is KAGVTQTPRYLIKTRGQQVTLSCSPISGHRSVSWYQQTPGQGLQFLFEYFSETQRNKGNFPGRFSGRQFSNSRSEMNVSTLELGDSALYLCASSLASRSPLHFGNGTRLTVT.

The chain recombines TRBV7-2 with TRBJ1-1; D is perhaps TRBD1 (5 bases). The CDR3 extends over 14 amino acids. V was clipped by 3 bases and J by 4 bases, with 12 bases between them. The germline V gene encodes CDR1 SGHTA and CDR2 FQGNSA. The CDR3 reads CASSFSGGITEAFF. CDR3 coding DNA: TGTGCCAGCAGCTTTTCTGGGGGAATCACTGAAGCTTTCTTT.

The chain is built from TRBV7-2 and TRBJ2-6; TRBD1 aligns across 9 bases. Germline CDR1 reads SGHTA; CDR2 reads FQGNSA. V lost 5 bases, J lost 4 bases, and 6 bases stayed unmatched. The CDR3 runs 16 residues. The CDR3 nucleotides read TGTGCCAGCAGCCTCGGGACAGGGTCCGGGGCCAACGTCCTGACTTTC. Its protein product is CASSLGTGSGANVLTF. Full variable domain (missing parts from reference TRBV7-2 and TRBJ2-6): GAGVSQSPSNKVTEKGKDVELRCDPISGHTALYWYRQSLGQGLEFLIYFQGNSAPDKSGLPSDRFSAERTGGSVSTLTIQRTQQEDSAVYLCASSLGTGSGANVLTFGAGSRLTVL.

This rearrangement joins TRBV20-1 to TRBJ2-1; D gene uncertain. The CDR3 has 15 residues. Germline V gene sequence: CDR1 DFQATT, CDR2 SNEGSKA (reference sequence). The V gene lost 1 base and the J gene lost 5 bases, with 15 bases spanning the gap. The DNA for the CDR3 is TGCAGTGCTAGAGGTTGGGCAGCTCGGCACAATGAGCAGTTCTTC. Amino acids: CSARGWAARHNEQFF.

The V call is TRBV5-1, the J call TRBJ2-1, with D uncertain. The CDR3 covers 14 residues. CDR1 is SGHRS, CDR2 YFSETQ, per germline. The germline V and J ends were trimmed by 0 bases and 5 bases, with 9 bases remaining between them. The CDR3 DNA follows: TGCGCCAGCAGCTTGGAGGGTCGGCACAATGAGCAGTTCTTC. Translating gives CASSLEGRHNEQFF.

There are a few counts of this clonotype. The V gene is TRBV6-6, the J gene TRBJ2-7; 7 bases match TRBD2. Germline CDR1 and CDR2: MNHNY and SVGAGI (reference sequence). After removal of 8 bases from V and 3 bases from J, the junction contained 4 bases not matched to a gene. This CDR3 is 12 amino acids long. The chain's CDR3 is CASWGGSYEQYV. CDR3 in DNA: TGTGCCAGCTGGGGAGGGAGCTACGAGCAGTACGTC.

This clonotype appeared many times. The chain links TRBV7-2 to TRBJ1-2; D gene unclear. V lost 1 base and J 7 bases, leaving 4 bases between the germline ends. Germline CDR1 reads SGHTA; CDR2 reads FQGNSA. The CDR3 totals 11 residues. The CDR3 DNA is TGTGCCAGCAGCTTAGTGGCTGGCTACACCTTC. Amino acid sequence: CASSLVAGYTF.

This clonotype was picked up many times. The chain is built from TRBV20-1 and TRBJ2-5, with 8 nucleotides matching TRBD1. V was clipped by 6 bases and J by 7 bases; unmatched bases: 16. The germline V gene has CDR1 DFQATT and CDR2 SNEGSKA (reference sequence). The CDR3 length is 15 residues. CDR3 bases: TGCAGTGCAAATTCCCGGGACAGGCCCTTCAGGACCCAGTACTTC. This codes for CSANSRDRPFRTQYF.

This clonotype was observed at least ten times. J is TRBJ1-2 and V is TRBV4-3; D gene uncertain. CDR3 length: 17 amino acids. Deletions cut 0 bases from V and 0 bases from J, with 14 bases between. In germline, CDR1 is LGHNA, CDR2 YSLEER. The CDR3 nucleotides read TGCGCCAGCAGCCAAGATTCCATGGGGTCTCCTAACTATGGCTACACCTTC. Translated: CASSQDSMGSPNYGYTF.

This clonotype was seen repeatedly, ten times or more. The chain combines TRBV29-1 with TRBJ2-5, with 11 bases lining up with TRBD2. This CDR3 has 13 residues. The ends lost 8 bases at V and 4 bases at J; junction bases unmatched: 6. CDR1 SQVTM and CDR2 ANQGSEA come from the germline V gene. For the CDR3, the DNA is TGCAGCACCATAGCGGGGGGGCCAGAGACCCAGTACTTC. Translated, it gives CSTIAGGPETQYF.

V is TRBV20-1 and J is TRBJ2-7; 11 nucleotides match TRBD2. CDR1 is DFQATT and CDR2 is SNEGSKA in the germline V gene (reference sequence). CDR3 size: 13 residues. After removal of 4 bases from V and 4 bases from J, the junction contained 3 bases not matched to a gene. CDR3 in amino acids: CSATTSGDYEQYV. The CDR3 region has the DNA TGCAGTGCTACGACTAGCGGGGATTACGAGCAGTACGTC.

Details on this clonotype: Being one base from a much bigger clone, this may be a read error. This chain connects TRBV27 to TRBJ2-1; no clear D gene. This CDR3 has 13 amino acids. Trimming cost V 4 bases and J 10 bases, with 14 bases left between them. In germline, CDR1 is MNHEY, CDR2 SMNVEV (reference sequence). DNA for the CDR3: TGTGCCAGCAGTTCCTTCGGGCTAGAAGAGCAGTTCTTC. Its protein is CASSSFGLEEQFF.

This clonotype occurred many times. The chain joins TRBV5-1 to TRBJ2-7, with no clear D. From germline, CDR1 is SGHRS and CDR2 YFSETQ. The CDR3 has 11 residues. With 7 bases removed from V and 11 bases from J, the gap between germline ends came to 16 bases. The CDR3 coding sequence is TGCGCCAGCCGGGCCGCGGACGTCGAGTACTTC. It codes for CASRAADVEYF.